What follows are 21 T cell receptor beta chains derived from one specimen sequenced in a study of blood T cell repertoires in COVID-19 (dated by TCRdb to 2020 to 2022). Library method: the immunoSEQ multiplex PCR assay. The table was pulled from immuneACCESS by TCRdb, which kept in-frame rearrangements only. Such tables lose some clones; where checked, under half of the loss comes from unresolved V genes, and the rest has no known cause. A total of approximately 210,000 clones appear in this sample, roughly four fifths of them only once. About 12% of the sample goes to the ten largest clones. The specimen was peripheral blood. Receptors originate from a woman in her 40s with acute or convalescent COVID-19.

V and J are TRBV30 and TRBJ1-2; D call uncertain. Germline V CDR1 and CDR2: GTSNPN, SVGIG (reference sequence). The CDR3 extends over 11 amino acids. Trimming removed 4 bases from V and 3 bases from J, with 6 bases in between. CDR3 DNA sequence: TGTGCCTGGACCGCAGACTATGGCTACACCTTC. Its translation: CAWTADYGYTF.

This clone was seen only once. The chain links TRBV5-1 to TRBJ2-1; the match to TRBD2 covers 7 bases. In germline, CDR1 is SGHRS, CDR2 YFSETQ. The length of the CDR3 is 15 residues. J was trimmed by 0 bases and V by 9 bases; bases with no gene match: 9. As DNA, the CDR3 is TGCGCCACGAAGCGGGGCGACAGCTCCTACAATGAGCAGTTCTTC. It translates to CATKRGDSSYNEQFF.

The CDR3 loop is CASSPQGFSTDTQYF. CDR3 nucleotide sequence: TGTGCCAGCAGTCCACAGGGGTTTAGCACAGATACGCAGTATTTT. The genes are TRBV6-2 or TRBV6-3 and TRBJ2-3; TRBD1 matches 7 bases. Trimming cost V 5 bases and J 0 bases; bases outside gene matches: 5. The CDR3 runs 15 residues. The germline CDR1 and CDR2 sequences are MNHEY and SVGEGT.

The rearrangement joins TRBV7-2 to TRBJ1-4; 9 bases map to TRBD1. The CDR3 is 14 amino acids. V dropped 5 bases and J dropped 8; count of bases not matched to a gene: 6. Germline V lookup: CDR1 SGHTA, CDR2 FQGNSA. CDR3 in DNA: TGTGCCAGCAGCCCCGGGACAGGGATCGAAAAACTGTTTTTT. Encoded protein: CASSPGTGIEKLFF.

This clone occurred once. CDR3 coding DNA: TGTGCCAGTTCCAACAGGGGGCTCGGTGAAAAACTGTTTTTT. Translation gives CASSNRGLGEKLFF. The chain is built from TRBV19 and TRBJ1-4; TRBD1 matches at 9 bases. V was pared by 8 bases and J by 7 bases, with 8 bases of the junction left unmatched. CDR1 and CDR2 (germline): LNHDA, SQIVND (reference sequence). This CDR3 is built from 14 residues. Based on the CDR3 plus reference TRBV19 and TRBJ1-4, the full variable domain is DGGITQSPKYLFRKEGQNVTLSCEQNLNHDAMYWYRQDPGQGLRLIYYSQIVNDFQKGDIAEGYSVSREKKESFPLTVTSAQKNPTAFYLCASSNRGLGEKLFFGSGTQLSVL.

V is TRBV2 and J is TRBJ1-6; a possible D gene is TRBD1 (5 bases). Trimming took off 7 bases at V and 7 bases at J, with 11 bases between the two ends. Germline loops: CDR1 SNHLY, CDR2 FYNNEI. The CDR3 contains 13 residues. The CDR3 DNA sequence: TGTGCCAGCAAAGGGGAATGGAATTCACCCCTCCACTTT. It is translated as CASKGEWNSPLHF. Filled out from reference TRBV2 and TRBJ1-6, the complete variable domain reads EPEVTQTPSHQVTQMGQEVILRCVPISNHLYFYWYRQILGQKVEFLVSFYNNEISEKSEIFDDQFSVERPDGSNFTLKIRSTKLEDSAMYFCASKGEWNSPLHFGNGTRLTVT.

The V and J genes are TRBV5-1 and TRBJ2-7; a possible D gene is TRBD2 (7 bases). The CDR3 runs to 15 residues. Germline loops: CDR1 SGHRS, CDR2 YFSETQ. Trimming shortened V by 4 bases and J by 3 bases, and 17 bases separated the two germline ends. CDR3 sequence reads: CASSMDGGADYEQYF. CDR3 DNA: TGCGCCAGCAGCATGGATGGGGGGGCGGACTACGAGCAGTACTTC.

This clone was seen only a few times. This sample includes further DNA sequences coding for the same CDR3. The V gene is TRBV11-2, the J gene TRBJ2-7; D remains ambiguous. Per germline, CDR1 SGHAT and CDR2 FQNNGV. V dropped 4 bases and J dropped 0 bases, with 4 bases sitting between them. The CDR3 is made up of 12 amino acids. The CDR3 sequence: CASSSSSYEQYF. For the CDR3, the DNA is TGTGCCAGCAGCTCCAGCTCCTACGAGCAGTACTTC.

Here the CDR3 reads CASSLGRGRKGSYTF. In DNA, the CDR3 is TGTGCCAGCAGTTTAGGCAGGGGGCGGAAGGGAAGCTACACCTTC. V and J are TRBV25-1 and TRBJ1-2; 8 bases are a match to TRBD1. This CDR3 is 15 amino acids long. Germline V gene sequence: CDR1 MGHDK, CDR2 SYGVNS. V lost 5 bases, J lost 9 bases, and 14 bases stayed unmatched.

The chain has TRBV9 and TRBJ2-2; 10 positions agree with TRBD2. V dropped 3 bases and J dropped 4; count of bases not matched to a gene: 3. Per the germline V gene, CDR1 is SGDLS and CDR2 is YYNGEE. This CDR3 contains 15 residues. This chain's CDR3 is CASSASGGGTGELFF. CDR3 DNA sequence: TGTGCCAGCAGCGCGAGCGGGGGGGGCACCGGGGAGCTGTTTTTT.

This clone has only a few counts. The chain carries TRBV4-2 and TRBJ1-3; 7 bases are a match to TRBD1. CDR1 and CDR2 from the germline V gene are LGHNA and YNFKEQ. The CDR3 runs 17 residues. Trimming removed 0 bases from V and 4 bases from J; junction bases left unmatched: 9. The CDR3 coding sequence is TGTGCCAGCAGCCAAGATCTTCCGGACAGGAGAGGAAACACCATATATTTT. Its translation: CASSQDLPDRRGNTIYF.

V is TRBV18 and J is TRBJ1-3; 7 nucleotides align to TRBD1. The junction had 6 bases not matched to a gene; V was cut back by 4 bases and J by 0 bases. The CDR3 is made up of 16 amino acids. Germline V gene data show CDR1 as KGHSH and CDR2 as LQKENI. Written as DNA, the CDR3 is TGTGCCAGCTCACTCCGGGACAGTCGCTCTGGAAACACCATATATTTT. This translates into CASSLRDSRSGNTIYF.

The V call is TRBV19, the J call TRBJ2-7; a weak D match, TRBD2 (5 bases). Trimming left V 5 bases short and J 0 bases short, with 8 bases between. The V gene's germline CDR1 is LNHDA and CDR2 SQIVND (reference sequence). This CDR3 spans 13 amino acids. The CDR3 loop reads CASSPGLSYEQYF. CDR3 DNA: TGTGCCAGTAGTCCAGGACTCTCCTACGAGCAGTACTTC.

The V call is TRBV28, the J call TRBJ2-7; TRBD1 might be the D (6 bases). The CDR3 spans 15 residues. Germline CDR1 and CDR2: MDHEN and SYDVKM. V was clipped by 5 bases and J by 4 bases, with 18 bases between them. The CDR3 spells CASSRRQVMGYEQYF. CDR3 DNA sequence: TGTGCCAGCAGTCGCAGACAGGTGATGGGATACGAGCAGTACTTC.

This sequence joins TRBV28 and TRBJ1-3, with D possibly TRBD1 on 5 matching bases. The CDR3 length is 15 residues. CDR1 and CDR2 from the germline V gene are MDHEN and SYDVKM. V was trimmed by 5 bases and J by 4 bases, leaving 15 bases between them. The CDR3 nucleotides read TGTGCCAGCAGTACTAACGGGGGGAGAGGAAACACCATATATTTT. It is translated as CASSTNGGRGNTIYF.

This sequence joins TRBV2 and TRBJ1-1; 7 bases fit TRBD1. Looked up from germline, CDR1 is SNHLY and CDR2 is FYNNEI. CDR3 length: 13 residues. The J segment lost 7 bases and the V segment lost 6 bases, leaving 8 bases of the junction unmatched. This chain's CDR3 is CASREGQPLEAFF. As DNA, the CDR3 is TGTGCCAGCAGGGAGGGACAGCCTCTTGAAGCTTTCTTT.

This rearrangement joins TRBV4-2 to TRBJ2-1; TRBD2 matches 10 bases. J lost 7 bases, V lost 4 bases, and 10 bases had no gene match. Germline CDR1 is LGHNA and CDR2 is YNFKEQ. CDR3 length: 16 residues. The CDR3 bases are TGTGCCAGCAGCCGGGAACTAGCGGGGTCTCTGAATGAGCAGTTCTTC. Translated, it gives CASSRELAGSLNEQFF.

This clone came up once. The rearrangement uses TRBV6-5 and TRBJ2-1, with D possibly TRBD1 on 7 matching bases. The CDR3 consists of 14 residues. V lost 5 bases and J 1 base, leaving 9 bases between the germline ends. The V gene's germline CDR1 is MNHEY and CDR2 SVGAGI. The DNA for the CDR3 is TGTGCCAGCAGTCCAGGGGGGTCCTACAATGAGCAGTTCTTC. It specifies CASSPGGSYNEQFF.

This clone appeared once. CDR3: CASSPEQTGLGTQPQHF. CDR3 in DNA: TGTGCCAGCAGCCCTGAACAGACGGGACTGGGGACCCAGCCCCAGCATTTT. This chain links TRBV7-9 with TRBJ1-5; TRBD1 might be the D (5 bases). This CDR3 comprises 17 residues. The V gene lost 5 bases and the J gene lost 7 bases, with 24 bases spanning the gap. Looked up from germline, CDR1 is SEHNR and CDR2 is FQNEAQ (reference sequence).

This chain uses TRBV27 with TRBJ2-2, with TRBD1 identical over 8 bases. The CDR3 has 14 residues. V was clipped by 4 bases and J by 7 bases; unmatched bases: 5. CDR1 and CDR2 from the germline V gene are MNHEY and SMNVEV (reference sequence). CDR3 in DNA: TGTGCCAGCAGTTATACAGGGGGTTTCGGGGAGCTGTTTTTT. Encoded protein: CASSYTGGFGELFF.

This clone has a handful of counts. The chain recombines TRBV11-3 with TRBJ2-2, with 11 positions matching TRBD2. The CDR3 has 14 residues. V lost 5 bases to trimming and J lost 7 bases; unmatched junction nucleotides: 3. From germline, CDR1 is SGHNT and CDR2 YENEEA. The CDR3 bases are TGTGCCAGCAGCCAGACTAGCGGGAACGGGGAGCTGTTTTTT. Translated, it gives CASSQTSGNGELFF.